These 20 T cell receptor beta chains were sequenced from one sample in a study of T cells in Graves' hyperthyroidism and ophthalmopathy. TCR beta CDR3 regions were amplified from RNA transcripts. HTBI primers were the set used in a first-round RT-PCR of the TCR CDR3. Using its own MiXCR run on the multiplex PCR reads, TCRdb lists one record per CDR3 protein. The sample includes around 600,000 distinct CDR3 sequences, approximately 15% of them seen just once. Sequencing was performed on blood. These receptor sequences come from a woman aged 18-29 years with Graves' ophthalmopathy.

This clonotype was found a few times. In this CDR3 the conserved last residue, phenylalanine or tryptophan, is missing, so a read error is likely. CDR3 sequence reads: CASSYLLSGFYEQYL. CDR3 coding DNA: TGTGCCAGCAGTTACCTTCTATCAGGATTCTACGAGCAGTACCTC. The V gene is TRBV6-5, the J gene TRBJ2-7; D uncertain. Per the germline V gene, CDR1 is MNHEY and CDR2 is SVGAGI. V lost 2 bases, J lost 3 bases, and 14 bases lay in between. The CDR3 loop spans 15 amino acids.

Ten or more counts support this clonotype. This chain links TRBV7-9 with TRBJ1-2, with D maybe TRBD1 (5 bases). V was shortened by 6 bases and J by 4 bases, with 15 bases between the two germline ends. Germline V CDR1 and CDR2: SEHNR, FQNEAQ (reference sequence). This CDR3 spans 14 amino acids. The chain's CDR3 is CASRPPGGSYGYTF. The CDR3 coding sequence is TGTGCCAGCAGACCGCCGGGGGGAAGCTATGGCTACACCTTC.

In its sample, this clonotype was seen many times. This chain connects TRBV11-3 to TRBJ2-1; 8 positions match TRBD2. The germline CDR1 and CDR2 sequences are SGHNT and YENEEA. V shed 1 base, J shed 3 bases, and the junction held 14 bases outside the gene matches. The CDR3 runs 19 residues. CDR3 bases: TGTGCCAGCAGCTTAGGGAAGAGCGGCGGACTAGCTGGCTACAATGAGCAGTTCTTC. Translation: CASSLGKSGGLAGYNEQFF.

This clonotype occurred many times. The genes are TRBV5-5 and TRBJ2-7; D remains ambiguous. Trimming stripped 4 bases from V and 7 bases from J, with 12 bases between. The CDR3 has 12 residues. Germline V gene lookup returns CDR1 SGHKS and CDR2 YYEKEE (reference sequence). CDR3: CASSVHLGEQYF. CDR3 coding DNA: TGTGCCAGCAGCGTCCATCTAGGGGAGCAGTACTTC.

The CDR3 loop is CSADLAGGRETQYF. For the CDR3, the DNA is TGCAGTGCTGACCTAGCGGGAGGGCGAGAGACCCAGTACTTC. The gene calls are TRBV20-1 and TRBJ2-5, with TRBD2 matching over 12 bases. Germline CDR1 and CDR2: DFQATT and SNEGSKA (reference sequence). The trim removed 5 bases at V and 4 bases at J, leaving 5 bases unmatched. The CDR3 runs to 14 residues.

Ten or more counts support this clonotype. This chain connects TRBV7-9 to TRBJ2-7; D is possibly TRBD1 (6 bases). V lost 3 bases and J 6 bases, leaving 15 bases between the germline ends. The V gene's germline CDR1 is SEHNR and CDR2 FQNEAQ (reference sequence). The CDR3 contains 14 residues. DNA of the CDR3: TGTGCCAGCAGCTTTCACAGGGCTGCGGGCGAGCAGTACTTC. It encodes CASSFHRAAGEQYF.

There are many counts of this clonotype. The chain employs TRBV6-2 or TRBV6-3 and TRBJ2-7; possibly TRBD2 for D (6 bases). CDR3 length: 14 amino acids. Germline CDR1 and CDR2: MNHEY and SVGEGT. Trimming took 6 bases from V and 2 from J, leaving 14 bases between them. The CDR3 reads CASSKRESAYEQYF. CDR3 coding DNA: TGTGCCAGCAGCAAACGGGAGTCCGCCTACGAGCAGTACTTC.

This clonotype appeared many times. The chain uses TRBV6-5 and TRBJ1-4; possibly TRBD1 for D (6 bases). Germline CDR1 MNHEY, CDR2 SVGAGI. Between the trimmed V and J ends, which lost 1 base and 4 bases, there was a span of 19 bases. The CDR3 is 18 residues long. CDR3 region: CASSYFRQASLLNEKLFF. CDR3 coding DNA: TGTGCCAGCAGTTACTTTCGACAGGCGTCTCTCCTTAATGAAAAACTGTTTTTT.

The rearrangement joins TRBV15 to TRBJ2-1; D is undetermined. Germline V gene sequence: CDR1 LNHNV, CDR2 YYDKDF (reference sequence). The CDR3 length is 13 residues. V was trimmed by 6 bases and J by 4 bases, leaving 10 bases between them. CDR3: CATRWERYNEQFF. Written as DNA, the CDR3 is TGTGCCACCAGGTGGGAAAGGTACAATGAGCAGTTCTTC.

V usage is TRBV5-1 and J usage is TRBJ1-2; maybe TRBD1 (6 bases). CDR3 size: 14 residues. CDR1 is SGHRS, CDR2 YFSETQ, per germline. Trimming cost V 4 bases and J 2 bases, with 12 bases left between them. The CDR3 DNA follows: TGCGCCAGCAGCCTAGAGACAGGCAACTATGGCTACACCTTC. It yields the protein CASSLETGNYGYTF. The full variable domain, with the rest looked up from reference TRBV5-1 and TRBJ1-2, is KAGVTQTPRYLIKTRGQQVTLSCSPISGHRSVSWYQQTPGQGLQFLFEYFSETQRNKGNFPGRFSGRQFSNSRSEMNVSTLELGDSALYLCASSLETGNYGYTFGSGTRLTVV.

This clonotype was observed a few times. The genes are TRBV24-1 and TRBJ2-1, with 8 bases that match TRBD2. This CDR3 spans 19 amino acids. Germline V gives CDR1 KGHDR, CDR2 SFDVKD. Trimming at V came to 5 bases and at J to 0 bases, leaving 14 bases not matched to a gene. CDR3 DNA: TGTGCCACCAGTGCCCGCCTTCATCAGCGGGGGCGCTCCTACAATGAGCAGTTCTTC. Translation: CATSARLHQRGRSYNEQFF.

This clonotype was seen at least ten times. The chain recombines TRBV2 with TRBJ2-1; 7 bases fit TRBD2. Germline V gene lookup returns CDR1 SNHLY and CDR2 FYNNEI. V shed 8 bases and J 8 bases; nucleotides not matched to a gene: 6. This CDR3 has 12 amino acids. This CDR3 reads CASRYAGDEQFF. Written as DNA, the CDR3 is TGTGCCAGCCGCTACGCGGGGGATGAGCAGTTCTTC.

This chain links TRBV20-1 with TRBJ1-4, with 10 bases lining up with TRBD1. The CDR3 loop spans 14 amino acids. Trimming removed 7 bases from V and 6 bases from J; junction bases left unmatched: 8. CDR1 is DFQATT and CDR2 is SNEGSKA in the germline V gene (reference sequence). The CDR3 protein is CSVRLDRGHEKLFF. The CDR3 DNA follows: TGCAGTGTCCGCCTCGACAGGGGGCATGAAAAACTGTTTTTT.

This clonotype was found many times. This sequence joins TRBV5-6 and TRBJ1-5; D is possibly TRBD1 (5 bases). V lost 3 bases, J lost 7 bases, and 20 bases lay in between. CDR1 is SGHDT, CDR2 YYEEEE, per germline. The CDR3 sequence is 16 residues long. As DNA, the CDR3 is TGTGCCAGCAGCTCGAACTGGCAGGGCCTTAACCAGCCCCAGCATTTT. This sequence encodes CASSSNWQGLNQPQHF.

This clonotype showed up just a few times. A junction boundary mismatches the germline segment, possibly from a read error. The genes are TRBV7-8 and TRBJ2-7; TRBD2 matches 13 bases. This CDR3 region has 20 residues. CDR1 is SGHVS and CDR2 is FQNEAQ in the germline V gene. The CDR3 loop is CASSLRQGWTSGRYSYVQYF. The CDR3 nucleotides read TGTGCCAGCAGCTTACGACAGGGATGGACTAGCGGGAGATATTCCTACGTGCAGTACTTC.

This clonotype occurred a few times. This chain joins TRBV15 and TRBJ1-2; 8 nucleotides match TRBD1. The CDR3 consists of 18 residues. Germline V gene data show CDR1 as LNHNV and CDR2 as YYDKDF (reference sequence). The V segment lost 0 bases and the J segment 5 bases; nucleotides outside the gene matches: 14. The DNA of the CDR3 is TGTGCCACCAGCAGAGATTCTACAGGGGGAATAGGGGCTTATGGCTACACCTTC. Amino acids: CATSRDSTGGIGAYGYTF.

At least ten counts were recorded for this clonotype. This chain joins TRBV5-1 and TRBJ2-2; D uncertain. CDR3 length equals 14 residues. The germline V gene has CDR1 SGHRS and CDR2 YFSETQ. The ends were cut back, 7 bases at V and 0 bases at J, with 10 bases in the middle. The CDR3 region is CASQPAPNTGELFF. In nucleotides, the CDR3 is TGCGCCAGCCAGCCAGCGCCGAACACCGGGGAGCTGTTTTTT. Supplemented by reference TRBV5-1 and TRBJ2-2, the full variable domain reads KAGVTQTPRYLIKTRGQQVTLSCSPISGHRSVSWYQQTPGQGLQFLFEYFSETQRNKGNFPGRFSGRQFSNSRSEMNVSTLELGDSALYLCASQPAPNTGELFFGEGSRLTVL.

This clonotype was found many times. The V call is TRBV13, the J call TRBJ2-3; 7 bases fit TRBD1. The CDR3 has 15 amino acids. CDR1 is PRHDT, CDR2 FYEKMQ, per germline (reference sequence). V was clipped by 4 bases and J by 1 base; unmatched bases: 5. The CDR3 is CASSYGQAGTDTQYF. CDR3 DNA sequence: TGTGCCAGCAGCTATGGACAGGCCGGCACAGATACGCAGTATTTT.

This clonotype was seen a few times. This could be a read error, since a much larger clone is one nucleotide away. The gene calls are TRBV9 and TRBJ1-5; D possibly corresponds to TRBD1 (5 bases). CDR3 length: 15 residues. V shed 0 bases and J shed 0 bases, with 7 bases lying between them. CDR1 is SGDLS and CDR2 is YYNGEE in the germline V gene. DNA for the CDR3: TGTGCCAGCAGCGTAGACGGGGCTAGCAATCAGCCCCAGCATTTT. Its translation: CASSVDGASNQPQHF.

On this clonotype itself: Without the conserved terminal phenylalanine or tryptophan, this CDR3 likely stems from a read error. The chain links TRBV15 to TRBJ1-5, with 10 bases that match TRBD1. Trimming cost V 3 bases and J 4 bases; bases outside gene matches: 6. The CDR3 is made up of 16 amino acids. Germline V CDR1 and CDR2: LNHNV, YYDKDF (reference sequence). CDR3 sequence: CATSSLDRGRNQPQHI. CDR3 coding DNA: TGTGCCACCAGCAGTTTGGACAGGGGGAGGAATCAGCCCCAGCATATT.